The sequence of this T cell receptor (beta chain) was determined in a study of T cells in Graves' hyperthyroidism and ophthalmopathy (dated by TCRdb to the late 2010s). Study-wide context: To identify TCR V-J signatures that set the groups apart, the researchers used a discovery cohort of about a hundred patients, made up of 40 to 45 with Graves' ophthalmopathy and about 60 with stable Graves' hyperthyroidism. Prospective prediction of ophthalmopathy was tested in an independent validation cohort of some 20 hyperthyroidism patients and approximately 17 patients who later progressed to ophthalmopathy. For training and testing, the 100 or so patients in the discovery cohort were randomly divided in a 7:3 ratio. Thyroid tissue and blood T-cell repertoires from about six Graves' hyperthyroidism patients were also compared in the study. After blood sampling, hyperthyroidism patients were treated with methimazole at a starting dose of 30 mg daily, and ophthalmopathy patients were treated with high-dose intravenous methylprednisolone. According to the paper, TCR Vbeta CDR3 sequencing was carried out on 135 peripheral blood samples, which came from 40 to 45 ophthalmopathy, around 75 hyperthyroidism and about 17 progressor patients. Points the paper makes about the study in general: Blood samples also contained most of the expanded thyroid clonotypes (frequency above 0.001), which suggests that blood repertoires may reflect thyroid immune responses. In validation, progression to ophthalmopathy was predicted by the model with roughly 71% sensitivity and nearly 75% specificity, a median of around 6.5 months before onset. In cross-validation, a model built on a 13 V-J signature told ophthalmopathy apart from stable hyperthyroidism with 85% to 90% sensitivity and 81% to 82% specificity, and in testing the same model reached 80%/75%. Sample size was not statistically predetermined, and investigators were not blinded to group allocation.

Taken from the germline V gene (reference sequence), the CDR1 and CDR2 loops are SEHNR and FQNEAQ. Relative to germline, V is missing 5 bases and J is missing 5 bases, with 9 bases of the junction outside any gene match. Reading from cysteine to phenylalanine, the CDR3 counts 15 amino acids. CDR3 DNA only is kept here, 45 bases in frame from base 1. The TCR beta CDR3 regions were amplified from RNA transcripts. For the first round of RT-PCR on the TCR CDR3, the HTBI primer set was used together with the Qiagen OneStep RT-PCR kit. Libraries were constructed in a second round of multiplex PCR, after which size selection and purification were carried out. Libraries were sequenced paired-end with 100 bp reads on an Illumina HiSeq2000. Under the source paper's analysis protocol: SOAPnuke was used to process the raw data, removing reads that contained adapters or uncalled bases, had a mean Phred below 15, or lacked an exact match to the constant primer or identifier. COPE v1.2.5 was used to merge the high-quality paired reads, and each unique nucleotide sequence was defined as a clonotype. MiTCR v1.1 was used to align clonotypes to the IMGT TRBV, TRBD and TRBJ reference segments. The analysis included only V-J combinations with a frequency above 0.0001, which together covered around 99% of the repertoires. A TCS score was defined as the ratio of F50 (clonal expansion) to E x V (chaos), with BLOSUM62-based TCRdist applied between CDR3 peptides within each V-J. Welch's t-statistics and random forest reduced around 510 V-J features to 10 to 15, which were used in a naive Bayes classifier (R e1071). The Morisita-Horn index was used to measure how similar the thyroid and blood repertoires were. TCRdb applied fastp at Q25 and MiXCR to the public reads, then kept only in-frame beta chains. Under each unique CDR3 protein, matching rows form one entry showing the most common genes and DNA. The V and J calls reflect TCRdb's pipeline rather than the authors' work. Within this sample are roughly 500,000 distinct CDR3 sequences, with over 45% of them counted one time only. Of the sample, about two fifths is held by the ten largest clones.

Exclusion was applied to patients with uncontrolled infections, other autoimmune diseases, pregnancy or lactation. Diagnoses relied on clinical symptoms, serum thyroxine and TRAb, thyroid ultrasound and orbital computed tomography. Total RNA was extracted with Trizol reagent, and quality was checked on an Agilent 2100 Bioanalyzer. Note on this clonotype: Its recognized antigen is unknown. It has no much larger one-base neighbor in the sample; base qualities were not kept.

The chain uses TRBV7-9 and TRBJ1-5; 7 junctional bases match TRBD1. The sample was peripheral blood or thyroid tissue (not recorded which). The TCR was taken from an adult woman with Graves' disease, either hyperthyroidism or ophthalmopathy (not recorded which). The encoded CDR3 is CASSTGTANDQPQHF. The sequenced DNA is TGTGCCAGCAGCACCGGGACAGCGAACGATCAGCCCCAGCATTTT.